A single T cell receptor (beta chain) is shown here with its context. Its specificity is not known. PCR amplification relied on 60 Vbeta primers (plus 13 Jbeta primers). Sequenced by immunoSEQ multiplex PCR; TCRdb stores in-frame clones only, minus some. The sample lists roughly 180,000 clones, about 75% occurring once. This specimen comes from a study of cytomegalovirus exposure and HLA in healthy donors. About the study: Prior work identified 120 million or so unique TCR beta sequences in 150 million to 200 million T cells.

General study findings and limits: Most likely, a cluster of highly shared sequence variants arose as a sequencing artifact. Earlier analysis found most TCR beta V segments productive about 90% or about 30% of the time. Follow-up analysis seemed to connect common viral pathogens with several of the most significant clusters identified.

This CDR3 contains 13 residues. V lost 8 bases and J 4 bases, leaving 12 bases between the germline ends. Germline V gene sequence: CDR1 MDHEN, CDR2 SYDVKM. The sample was PBMCs. The rearrangement uses TRBV28 and TRBJ1-5, with D possibly matching TRBD1 (6 bases). The source of this sequence is a man between 50 and 59 years old in good health and CMV-seropositive. The CDR3 loop reads CASAGRGNQPQHF. DNA of the CDR3: TGTGCCAGCGCGGGCAGGGGTAATCAGCCCCAGCATTTT.